This T cell receptor (beta chain) comes out of a study of blood T cell repertoires in COVID-19. About the study: Acute and convalescent COVID-19 specimens originated in the United States, Italy and Spain. PBMCs, B-cell-depleted T cells, or T cells were the source of the cDNA or gDNA that made up the material.

Seattle patients were enrolled while actively infected and followed longitudinally. As handled by the study authors: Quantification of nucleated cells was approximated via reference gene primer amplification. Assay: immunoSEQ multiplex PCR; the TCRdb copy retains only in-frame clones and omits some. That table gives V, J and clone size, and the DNA gave D and trimming. Counted here are around 250,000 clones, nearly 90% occurring once; the ten biggest clones make up around 1.9%. CDR1 is MGHRA and CDR2 is YSYEKL in the germline V gene. J was trimmed by 2 bases and V by 4 bases; bases with no gene match: 3. The CDR3 totals 16 residues.

The rearrangement joins TRBV4-1 to TRBJ2-5, with 14 bases matching TRBD2. The clonotype was recovered from a woman aged 55-70 years with COVID-19, enrolled during active disease. The sample comprised peripheral blood. CDR3: CASSPGLAGEQETQYF. CDR3 nucleotide sequence: TGCGCCAGCAGCCCGGGACTAGCGGGGGAACAAGAGACCCAGTACTTC.